The rows below give T cell receptor beta chains drawn from one sample of a study of control samples from healthy donors and cancer patients. The assay was immunoSEQ multiplex PCR, and TCRdb's table has in-frame clones only and misses some. The repertoire holds around 80,000 clones, with more than 75% as singletons. Sequencing was performed on blood. The receptors here all came from a man between 45 and 60 years old in good health. Both conserved end residues are part of each CDR3. The D gene is left open where the match is weak. Not every row has a clone size; where given, it reads once, few, many or a size class.

d_gene	j_gene	v_gene	abundance	len	CDR3aa	CDR3nt
NA	TRBJ2-3	TRBV6-5	NA	12	CAVRGETDTQYF	TGTGCCGTGAGGGGGGAGACAGATACGCAGTATTTT
NA	TRBJ1-2	TRBV6-2/TRBV6-3	NA	15	CASSSHWGRNYGYTF	TGTGCCAGCAGTTCCCACTGGGGACGAAACTATGGCTACACCTTC
TRBD1	TRBJ2-7	TRBV11-3	NA	15	CASSLAGQVSYEQYF	TGTGCCAGCAGCTTAGCGGGACAGGTCTCCTACGAGCAGTACTTC
NA	TRBJ2-3	TRBV13	NA	17	CASSLGFNSLTTDTQYF	TGTGCCAGCAGCTTAGGTTTTAACTCCTTAACGACAGATACGCAGTATTTT
NA	TRBJ2-1	TRBV20-1	NA	13	CSASGSPYNEQFF	TGCAGTGCTAGTGGCTCGCCCTACAATGAGCAGTTCTTC
NA	TRBJ2-3	TRBV3-1/TRBV3-2	few	12	CASSQNSDTQYF	TGTGCCAGCAGCCAAAATAGTGATACGCAGTATTTT
NA	TRBJ2-7	TRBV18	once	12	CASSSRGDEQYF	TGTGCCAGCTCATCGAGAGGGGACGAGCAGTACTTC
NA	TRBJ1-3	TRBV19	NA	14	CASSIGVTGNTIYF	TGTGCCAGTAGTATTGGGGTAACTGGAAACACCATATATTTT
NA	TRBJ1-5	TRBV19	NA	17	CASHNRDRGESNQPQHF	TGTGCCAGTCATAATAGGGACCGGGGGGAAAGCAATCAGCCCCAGCATTTT
NA	TRBJ1-5	TRBV30	NA	12	CAWSVGRQPQHF	TGTGCCTGGAGTGTTGGGCGTCAGCCCCAGCATTTT
NA	TRBJ2-3	TRBV5-6	NA	13	CASSLNHGDTQYF	TGTGCCAGCAGCTTGAATCATGGAGATACGCAGTATTTT
NA	TRBJ1-2	TRBV18	NA	11	CASSRGYGYTF	TGTGCCAGCTCACGGGGATATGGCTACACCTTC
NA	TRBJ2-7	TRBV24-1	NA	11	CATRSSYEQYF	TGTGCCACGCGGAGCTCCTACGAGCAGTACTTC
TRBD1	TRBJ1-1	TRBV12-3/TRBV12-4	NA	11	CASSLDRETFF	TGTGCCAGCAGCTTGGACAGGGAGACCTTCTTT
NA	TRBJ2-2	TRBV24-1	few	16	CATSEPGSDRTGELFF	TGTGCCACCAGTGAGCCAGGGTCTGATAGGACCGGGGAGCTGTTTTTT
TRBD1	TRBJ1-1	TRBV10-2	few	15	CATLRQGILDTEAFF	TGCGCCACCTTGAGACAGGGGATCTTAGACACTGAAGCTTTCTTT
NA	TRBJ2-1	TRBV11-3	NA	13	CASSLASDYEQFF	TGTGCCAGCAGCTTAGCTAGCGATTATGAGCAGTTCTTC
NA	TRBJ1-1	TRBV30	NA	13	CAWNRGLGTEAFF	TGTGCCTGGAACCGAGGCCTTGGCACTGAAGCTTTCTTT
NA	TRBJ1-2	TRBV30	NA	10	CAWKGNGYTF	TGTGCCTGGAAAGGGAATGGCTACACCTTC
TRBD1	TRBJ1-4	TRBV6-5	NA	14	CASSHGQGNEKLFF	TGTGCCAGCAGTCACGGACAGGGAAATGAAAAACTGTTTTTT
NA	TRBJ1-2	TRBV6-5	NA	13	CASKLGSYYGYTF	TGTGCCAGTAAACTGGGCAGCTACTATGGCTACACCTTC
NA	TRBJ2-5	TRBV27	NA	13	CASSQFSQETQYF	TGTGCCAGCTCCCAATTTAGTCAAGAGACCCAGTACTTC
NA	TRBJ1-3	TRBV3-1/TRBV3-2	NA	16	CASSLPIQGSGNTIYF	TGTGCCAGCAGCCTCCCGATTCAGGGTTCTGGAAACACCATATATTTT
TRBD2	TRBJ2-5	TRBV13	NA	17	CASSLATQLAGEETQYF	TGTGCCAGCAGCTTAGCCACTCAACTAGCGGGAGAAGAGACCCAGTACTTC
NA	TRBJ2-1	TRBV15	NA	13	CATSRDLNNEQFF	TGTGCCACCAGCAGAGATCTTAACAATGAGCAGTTCTTC
TRBD1	TRBJ2-5	TRBV7-7	NA	15	CASSPGQGVVETQYF	TGTGCTAGCAGCCCGGGACAGGGGGTAGTAGAGACCCAGTACTTC
NA	TRBJ1-5	TRBV4-3	NA	15	CASSQAWDPYQPQHF	TGCGCCAGCAGCCAAGCGTGGGACCCGTATCAGCCCCAGCATTTT
TRBD1	TRBJ1-6	TRBV30	once	15	CAWSEGALYNSPLHF	TGTGCCTGGAGTGAGGGGGCGCTTTATAATTCACCCCTCCACTTT
NA	TRBJ2-3	TRBV5-1	NA	15	CASSLISDLTDTQYF	TGCGCCAGCAGCTTGATCTCGGACCTCACAGATACGCAGTATTTT
NA	TRBJ2-5	TRBV6-5	NA	14	CASSYGSSWETQYF	TGTGCCAGCAGTTACGGGTCTAGCTGGGAGACCCAGTACTTC
TRBD1	TRBJ2-1	TRBV2	once	15	CASSERGRWDNEQFF	TGTGCCAGCAGTGAGAGGGGGCGATGGGACAATGAGCAGTTCTTC
NA	TRBJ1-6	TRBV2	NA	14	CASSVAGNNSPLHF	TGTGCCAGCAGCGTCGCAGGGAATAATTCACCCCTCCACTTT
TRBD2	TRBJ2-3	TRBV24-1	NA	18	CATSDKSGTSGGADTQYF	TGTGCCACCAGTGACAAATCCGGGACTAGCGGGGGGGCAGATACGCAGTATTTT
TRBD2	TRBJ2-7	TRBV4-3	NA	16	CASRPSLAGLSHEQYF	TGCGCCAGCAGACCTTCACTAGCGGGACTCTCCCACGAGCAGTACTTC
TRBD1	TRBJ2-2	TRBV13	NA	13	CASRQTGVGELFF	TGTGCCAGCAGGCAGACAGGGGTCGGGGAGCTGTTTTTT
NA	TRBJ2-1	TRBV7-8	NA	15	CASSLGVFSYNEQFF	TGTGCCAGCAGCTTAGGGGTGTTCTCCTACAATGAGCAGTTCTTC
TRBD1	TRBJ1-1	TRBV6-2/TRBV6-3	NA	17	CASSYSMGAGGLTEAFF	TGTGCCAGCAGTTACTCGATGGGGGCAGGGGGTCTAACTGAAGCTTTCTTT
NA	TRBJ1-1	TRBV15	NA	13	CATSRWGGTEAFF	TGTGCCACCAGCAGGTGGGGTGGGACTGAAGCTTTCTTT
TRBD2	TRBJ2-1	TRBV4-3	few	16	CASSQNLAGDYNEQFF	TGCGCCAGCAGCCAAAATCTAGCGGGAGACTACAATGAGCAGTTCTTC
NA	TRBJ1-3	TRBV2	NA	15	CASSEAVGGGNTIYF	TGTGCCAGCAGTGAAGCGGTTGGTGGTGGAAACACCATATATTTT
NA	TRBJ1-6	TRBV9	NA	15	CASSVSAGTDSPLHF	TGTGCCAGCAGCGTATCTGCCGGGACTGATTCACCCCTCCACTTT
NA	TRBJ1-6	TRBV3-1/TRBV3-2	few	19	CASCRPRTLEGSYNSPLHF	TGTGCCAGTTGCCGACCCCGGACTTTGGAGGGCTCCTATAATTCACCCCTCCACTTT
TRBD2	TRBJ2-7	TRBV7-6	NA	15	CASSSQREGLYEQYF	TGTGCCAGCAGCTCTCAGCGGGAGGGCCTCTACGAGCAGTACTTC
NA	TRBJ2-1	TRBV7-3	NA	14	CASSPKTNIHEQFF	TGTGCCAGCAGCCCCAAGACCAATATCCATGAGCAGTTCTTC
TRBD1	TRBJ2-7	TRBV9	NA	14	CASSVVGQGGEQYF	TGTGCCAGCAGCGTAGTGGGACAGGGAGGCGAGCAGTACTTC
NA	TRBJ2-2	TRBV18	NA	14	CASLLDRLTGELFF	TGTGCCAGCCTCCTCGACAGGCTCACCGGGGAGCTGTTTTTT
NA	TRBJ2-3	TRBV10-3	NA	12	CAISGSVDTQYF	TGTGCCATCAGTGGTAGCGTAGATACGCAGTATTTT
NA	TRBJ2-7	TRBV6-2/TRBV6-3	NA	12	CASSQTSYEQYF	TGTGCCAGCAGTCAGACTAGCTACGAGCAGTACTTC